These T cell receptor beta chains were read from a single sample in a study of T cell repertoires in cytomegalovirus infection. In TCRdb, the reads were re-called with MiXCR into one record per CDR3 protein. This repertoire shows approximately 350,000 distinct CDR3 sequences, about a third found once; its top ten account for approximately 13%. Their antigens remain unidentified. Sequenced here: cultured PBMCs, sampled from culture after CMV antigen stimulation. The origin of the receptors is a human donor in good health (CMV status not recorded). Some clones in this sample may be carry-over from other donors' samples. Both conserved end residues are part of each CDR3. The D gene is left open where the match is weak. The size of a clone is reported for some rows only, either as once, few or many, or as a class for expanded clones.

CDR3	DNA	J	D	V	length	size
CASRTDREDQPQHF	TGTGCCAGCAGGACAGACAGGGAGGATCAGCCCCAGCATTTT	TRBJ1-5	TRBD1	TRBV12-3/TRBV12-4	14	.
CSAAPDVYSNQPQHF	TGCAGTGCTGCCCCAGATGTTTATAGCAATCAGCCCCAGCATTTT	TRBJ1-5	.	TRBV20-1	15	.
CASRAGYSGSVEQYF	TGTGCCAGCAGGGCCGGGTATAGCGGGAGTGTCGAGCAGTACTTC	TRBJ2-7	TRBD2	TRBV6-5	15	.
CSAREQDSYSYNEQFF	TGCAGTGCTAGAGAGCAAGACTCCTACTCCTACAATGAGCAGTTCTTC	TRBJ2-1	.	TRBV20-1	16	.
CASSYDPPSGDEQFF	TGTGCCAGCAGTTACGATCCACCCTCCGGGGATGAGCAGTTCTTC	TRBJ2-1	.	TRBV6-2/TRBV6-3	15	few
CASSQVVGNSNQPQHF	TGCGCCAGCAGCCAAGTTGTCGGAAATAGCAATCAGCCCCAGCATTTT	TRBJ1-5	.	TRBV4-1	16	few
CASSLLGPPAGTDTQYF	TGTGCCAGCAGCCTCTTAGGGCCGCCAGCGGGGACAGATACGCAGTATTTT	TRBJ2-3	TRBD2	TRBV27	17	.
CAISGSDRSSGNTIYF	TGTGCCATCAGTGGCTCGGATAGGAGCTCTGGAAACACCATATATTTT	TRBJ1-3	.	TRBV10-3	16	few
CASSPRTALQETQYF	TGTGCCAGCAGCCCCCGGACGGCGCTCCAAGAGACCCAGTACTTC	TRBJ2-5	.	TRBV7-9	15	.
CSSDRGGLETQYF	TGCAGCTCGGACAGGGGTGGACTGGAGACCCAGTACTTC	TRBJ2-5	TRBD1	TRBV29-1	13	once
CSAREDRGYFEAFF	TGCAGTGCTAGAGAGGACAGGGGGTATTTTGAAGCTTTCTTT	TRBJ1-1	TRBD1	TRBV20-1	14	few
CASSTQASGIAGVWDTQYF	TGTGCCAGCAGTACGCAGGCTTCGGGCATAGCGGGAGTCTGGGATACGCAGTATTTT	TRBJ2-3	TRBD2	TRBV6-1	19	few
CASSPEGSGLAPGEQFF	TGTGCCAGCAGTCCGGAAGGTTCGGGACTAGCACCTGGTGAGCAGTTCTTC	TRBJ2-1	TRBD2	TRBV28	17	.
CASGGTPNTEAFF	TGTGCCAGCGGCGGGACCCCGAACACTGAAGCTTTCTTT	TRBJ1-1	.	TRBV19	13	few
CASSLRGAGTSAPYEQYF	TGTGCCAGCAGTTTACGAGGGGCTGGGACTAGCGCTCCCTACGAGCAGTACTTC	TRBJ2-7	TRBD2	TRBV27	18	many
CASSYWTSGEQFF	TGTGCCAGCAGTTATTGGACATCGGGTGAGCAGTTCTTC	TRBJ2-1	.	TRBV6-2/TRBV6-3	13	.
CASSLPSNQPQHF	TGTGCCAGCAGTCTTCCTAGCAATCAGCCCCAGCATTTT	TRBJ1-5	.	TRBV12-3/TRBV12-4	13	many
CASSLALRYNEQFF	TGTGCCAGCAGTTTAGCGCTTAGGTACAATGAGCAGTTCTTC	TRBJ2-1	.	TRBV12-3/TRBV12-4	14	few
CATSDGVWSQPQHF	TGTGCCACCAGTGATGGAGTATGGAGTCAGCCCCAGCATTTT	TRBJ1-5	.	TRBV24-1	14	many
CASSGLGAGSRDTQYF	TGTGCCAGCAGTGGGCTCGGGGCGGGAAGTCGGGATACGCAGTATTTT	TRBJ2-3	.	TRBV28	16	.
CASTPYPGLAGDDEQFF	TGTGCCAGCACCCCCTATCCGGGACTAGCGGGAGACGATGAGCAGTTCTTC	TRBJ2-1	TRBD2	TRBV6-6	17	.
CVSSPPMGRRANYGYTF	TGTGTCAGCAGCCCCCCCATGGGTCGGAGAGCTAACTATGGCTACACCTTC	TRBJ1-2	.	TRBV7-4	17	.
CATKSGQNSYNEQFF	TGTGCCACCAAATCGGGACAGAATTCCTACAATGAGCAGTTCTTC	TRBJ2-1	TRBD1	TRBV24-1	15	few
CASRHRQGRGNTIYF	TGTGCCAGCAGACATCGACAGGGTCGCGGAAACACCATATATTTT	TRBJ1-3	TRBD1	TRBV6-2/TRBV6-3	15	few
CASSPLWGQGANSGANVLTF	TGTGCCAGCAGTCCCCTCTGGGGACAGGGCGCGAACTCTGGGGCCAACGTCCTGACTTTC	TRBJ2-6	TRBD1	TRBV25-1	20	.
CAISEDHFTGELFF	TGTGCCATCAGTGAGGATCACTTCACCGGGGAGCTGTTTTTT	TRBJ2-2	.	TRBV10-3	14	.
CASSQGVRVQFTDTQYF	TGTGCCAGCAGCCAAGGGGTCCGGGTACAGTTCACAGATACGCAGTATTTT	TRBJ2-3	.	TRBV14	17	.